This TCR beta chain originates from a study of T cell clones after liver transplantation (dated by TCRdb to about 2019). For the wider study: ITN030ST, the source of the samples, was a randomized trial that attempted immunosuppression withdrawal within 2 years of liver transplantation. Donor-reactive T cell clones were identified using TCRbeta sequencing after a pre-transplant mixed lymphocyte reaction and were then followed in post-transplant blood. Third party-reactive TCRbeta sequences from pre-transplant MLRs were also identified as an antigen-independent comparator for donor-reactive sequences. Of the eight recipients, three were HCV-positive, while the remaining recipients had been transplanted for non-autoimmune, non-viral indications. Subjects received no induction therapy and standard immunosuppression until randomization at 12-24 months post-transplant. Tolerance meant complete immunosuppression withdrawal for at least one year without liver enzymes rising beyond twice the upper limit of normal. Blood samples were collected pre-transplant, pre-randomization before withdrawal, and post-randomization after either full withdrawal or failed withdrawal. The studied cohort comprised 8 liver transplant recipients, 3 classified as tolerant and 5 as non-tolerant.

Study-wide findings and limitations: When repertoire turnover was taken into account, detection of donor-reactive sequences was significantly reduced in 7 of 8 subjects for CD4 and in 8 of 8 subjects for CD8. Without allograft tissue specimens, donor-reactive T cells may have migrated into the graft rather than being deleted. In most of the 8 subjects, circulating donor-reactive CD4 TCRbeta sequences decreased significantly after transplant, regardless of tolerance or HCV status. Because of small, heterogeneous patient numbers and non-standardized post-transplant time points, the conclusions were only preliminary. In a couple of subjects, low numbers of available donor cells limited the measurable donor-reactive repertoire. Donor-reactive sequences decreased more than third party-reactive sequences, which suggests partial antigen-specific deletion that was not related to withdrawal success.

CDR1 and CDR2 are drawn from the germline V gene: MNHNS, SASEGT. V loses 2 bases of germline sequence and J loses 0 bases, and the interval between the two ends is 11 bases. CDR3 length: 15 amino acids, cysteine to phenylalanine. Only the CDR3 DNA is retained, 45 bases long and in frame from the first base. Unstimulated PBMCs, after thawing, were stained for CD3, CD4 and CD8 and then FACS-sorted into CD3+CD4+ and CD3+CD8+ populations. Randomization to immunosuppression withdrawal applied to every one of the 8 studied subjects. The Qiagen DNeasy Blood and Tissue Kit was used to isolate genomic DNA. About this clone: Which antigen it targets is not known. Per-nucleotide qualities are absent, and no much larger clonotype sits a single base away.

Frozen genomic DNA underwent high-throughput TCRbeta CDR3 sequencing by immunoSEQ, including PCR amplification, mapping, bias correction and internal controls. From the authors' description of their analysis: Only productive rearrangements were retained, with each unique TCRbeta sequence defined by its CDR3 nucleotide sequence together with its V and J gene. A sequence counted as donor-reactive only if the sequence showed at least 5-fold expansion in CFSE-low cells compared with unstimulated pre-transplant cells and had a frequency of at least 0.01%. To ensure at least 90% detection power, minimum frequency thresholds were set for each subject based on that subject's lowest-template unstimulated sample. Jensen-Shannon divergence between the top 1000 TCRbeta sequences after and before transplant was used to measure repertoire turnover. Changes in detection of donor-reactive sequences were tested with two-sided Fisher's exact tests. TCRdb provides this immuneACCESS table in a form limited to in-frame rearrangements. Some clones are lacking; in checked studies, under half of them reflect an unresolved V gene, and why the rest are absent is not known. The V and J calls and clone size come from that table; D and trimming were worked out from the DNA. The sample table holds under 35,000 clones, of which approximately 96% were seen once. The ten most abundant clones make up roughly 25% of the sample.

The chain was built from TRBV6-1 and TRBJ2-7; tentative D gene TRBD1, with 6 bases matching. The source material was CD8+ T cells from blood, sampled 12 months after liver transplant. The TCR was taken from a human patient who received a liver transplant. Following a transplant, a fraction of the T cells may be traceable to the graft donor. The CDR3 loop reads CASSEWQGYSYEQYF. The nucleotides are TGTGCCAGCAGTGAATGGCAGGGGTACTCCTACGAGCAGTACTTC.